These T cell receptor beta chains were read from a single sample in a study of immune evolution from preneoplasia to lung adenocarcinoma. Assay: immunoSEQ multiplex PCR; the TCRdb copy retains only in-frame clones and omits some. The repertoire consists of approximately 12,000 clones, with roughly 90% occurring once and the leading ten covering roughly 3.5%. The sample consisted of FFPE invasive lung adenocarcinoma tissue. These receptors were taken from a person aged 65-85 years with invasive lung adenocarcinoma. CDR3s include the opening cysteine and the closing phenylalanine or tryptophan. The D gene is left open where the match is weak. Rows give clone size only sometimes, using once, few, many, or a class for an expanded clone.

j_gene | abundance | d_gene | v_gene | CDR3nt | CDR3aa
TRBJ2-1 | NA | TRBD1 | TRBV5-6 | TGTGCCAGCAACTTACAGGGGGCGAGACAATGGGATGAGCAGTTCTTC | CASNLQGARQWDEQFF
TRBJ1-2 | once | TRBD1 | TRBV5-1 | TGCGCCAGCAGCTTGACAGGGGGAATCTATGGCTACACCTTC | CASSLTGGIYGYTF
TRBJ1-5 | NA | NA | TRBV7-2 | TGTGCCAGCAGCTTAGGTTCGGGCGCTGGGCAGACCCAGCATTTT | CASSLGSGAGQTQHF
TRBJ2-5 | NA | NA | TRBV5-1 | TGCGCCAGCAGCTGGCAAGAGACCCAGTACTTC | CASSWQETQYF
TRBJ2-1 | NA | TRBD2 | TRBV28 | TGTGCCAGCAGTGACCCCAGCGGGGCGTTAAGTGAGCAGTTCTTC | CASSDPSGALSEQFF
TRBJ2-1 | NA | NA | TRBV5-1 | TGCGCCAGCGGTACTGATGAGCAGTTCTTC | CASGTDEQFF
TRBJ2-7 | NA | NA | TRBV27 | TGTGCCAGCAGTCCTACGCCCCGGACCTACGAGCAGTACTTC | CASSPTPRTYEQYF
TRBJ1-5 | once | NA | TRBV7-9 | TGTGCCAGCAGCTCTGGGGGGAGCGGCAATCAGCCCCAGCATTTT | CASSSGGSGNQPQHF
TRBJ2-2 | few | NA | TRBV5-1 | TGCGCCAGCAGCTCGACGAACACCGGGGAGCTGTTTTTT | CASSSTNTGELFF
TRBJ2-3 | NA | NA | TRBV6-1 | TGTGCCAGCAGTGCCTGGGGGGGCCGCACAGATACGCAGTATTTT | CASSAWGGRTDTQYF
TRBJ2-1 | NA | NA | TRBV5-6 | TGTGCCAGCAGCTCACTGAATACAGACAGGAATGAGCAGTTCTTC | CASSSLNTDRNEQFF
TRBJ1-5 | NA | NA | TRBV19 | TGTGCCAGTAGTACGGCAAACGGGCACAATCAGCCCCAGCATTTT | CASSTANGHNQPQHF
TRBJ1-1 | once | TRBD1 | TRBV18 | TGTGCCAGCTCACCTCTTCCGGGACAGGGGAACACTGAAGCTTTCTTT | CASSPLPGQGNTEAFF
TRBJ2-7 | NA | NA | TRBV6-1 | TGTGCCAGCAGTGAAACATGGGGGGCTTCCTACGAGCAGTACTTC | CASSETWGASYEQYF
TRBJ1-2 | few | NA | TRBV9 | TGTGCCAGCAGCGTGGGCCTTCGCGGCTACACCTTC | CASSVGLRGYTF
TRBJ2-5 | NA | TRBD1 | TRBV18 | TGTGCCAGCTCGCAGGACCGGGACAGGGCAGAGACCCAGTACTTC | CASSQDRDRAETQYF
TRBJ2-7 | NA | NA | TRBV6-1 | TGTGCCAGCAGTGCGAGGGTGGGAGTAGTCTACGAGCAGTACTTC | CASSARVGVVYEQYF
TRBJ2-2 | once | NA | TRBV10-2 | TGCGCCAGCAGTGTCGTGACTGTGAACACCGGGGAGCTGTTTTTT | CASSVVTVNTGELFF
TRBJ1-1 | NA | NA | TRBV7-9 | TGTGCCAGCAGTCGTTACATGGCTGGGGCCACTGAAGCTTTCTTT | CASSRYMAGATEAFF
TRBJ2-7 | NA | NA | TRBV6-5 | TGTGCCAGCAGTTACGGGGACCAACGGGAGCAGTACTTC | CASSYGDQREQYF
TRBJ2-7 | NA | TRBD2 | TRBV10-3 | TGTGCCATCAGCGCCACTAGCGGGGCCACCTACGAGCAGTACTTC | CAISATSGATYEQYF
TRBJ1-1 | NA | NA | TRBV7-9 | TGTGCCAGCAGCCCACAAGCCTTGAACACTGAAGCTTTTTTT | CASSPQALNTEAFF
TRBJ2-1 | NA | NA | TRBV30 | TGTGCCTGGGGGACGACCTACAATGAGCAGTTCTTC | CAWGTTYNEQFF
TRBJ2-5 | NA | TRBD2 | TRBV5-6 | TGTGCCAGCAGCTTGGTGGGGGGGGGAGAGACCCAGTACTTC | CASSLVGGGETQYF
TRBJ1-1 | once | NA | TRBV6-5 | TGTGCCAGCAGTTACTCGATCTACCAGCCGAACACTGAAGCTTTCTTT | CASSYSIYQPNTEAFF
TRBJ2-2 | NA | NA | TRBV2 | TGTGCCAGCTCAACAGGAACGAACACCGGGGAGCTGTTTTTT | CASSTGTNTGELFF
TRBJ2-2 | few | NA | TRBV6-6 | TGTGCCAGCAGCTCAGAGTCCGGGGAGCTGTTTTTT | CASSSESGELFF
TRBJ1-2 | NA | NA | TRBV6-6 | TGTGCCAGCAGTTATAATCCTAACTATGGCTACACCTTC | CASSYNPNYGYTF
TRBJ2-7 | NA | TRBD1 | TRBV18 | TGTGCCAGCTCAACCGGACAGGGCCACTCCTACGAGCAGTACTTC | CASSTGQGHSYEQYF
TRBJ2-7 | once | NA | TRBV7-2 | TGTGCCAGCAGCATACAGGGAATGTCCTACGAGCAGTACTTC | CASSIQGMSYEQYF
TRBJ2-1 | NA | NA | TRBV2 | TGTGCCAGCAGTATACGGGGCTCCTACAATGAGCAGTTCTTC | CASSIRGSYNEQFF
TRBJ2-1 | NA | NA | TRBV29-1 | TGCAGCGCCTCAATTGGGTCCTACAATGAGCAGTTCTTC | CSASIGSYNEQFF
TRBJ2-1 | NA | TRBD2 | TRBV9 | TGTGCCAGCAGCGTAGCTGATGCCGGGACTAGCGGCTCCTACAATGAGCAGTTCTTC | CASSVADAGTSGSYNEQFF
TRBJ2-5 | NA | TRBD1 | TRBV27 | TGTGCCAGCAGTTTATTCGGGACAGGGGGTTACCAAGAGACCCAGTACTTC | CASSLFGTGGYQETQYF
TRBJ1-1 | NA | NA | TRBV10-3 | TGTGCCATCAGTGACACCTTGAACACTGAAGCTTTCTTT | CAISDTLNTEAFF
TRBJ1-5 | NA | NA | TRBV10-2 | TGCGCCAGCAGTGACCCCAGGGCGTTTGGCAATCAGCCCCAGCATTTT | CASSDPRAFGNQPQHF